The present entry profiles one TCR beta chain with its context. The target antigen is unknown. Before any sequencing was done, the ViraFEST assay used viral peptide pools to expand antigen-specific CD4+ T cells. A 10-day culture period preceded the isolation of CD4+ T cells. The cohort was immunized with two doses of either the BNT162b2 or mRNA-1273 vaccine. This table comes from immunoSEQ multiplex PCR, and its TCRdb copy is limited to in-frame clones, with some not included. Of 25,000 to 30,000 clones in the sample, 60% to 75% were seen once. The source of the sample is a study of vaccination effects on CD4 cells after COVID-19. Study-wide points: From healthy vaccinees, only 1 of 255 vaccine-induced clones also reacted to common cold coronaviruses.

The sample consisted of CD4+ T cells from PBMCs cultured with HCoV-OC43 spike peptides, taken after COVID-19 vaccination. Indicated subset: HCoV-OC43 spike overlapping peptide pool stimulation. The sequence derives from a human donor who received a COVID-19 vaccine.

In DNA form, the CDR3 reads TGCGCCAGCAGCTTGCGGGTCCTTGAGAACACTGAAGCTTTCTTT. Translation: CASSLRVLENTEAFF. This rearrangement joins TRBV5-1 to TRBJ1-1; D not resolved. Trimming stripped 1 base from V and 1 base from J, with 11 bases between. This CDR3 region has 15 residues. Germline CDR1 reads SGHRS; CDR2 reads YFSETQ.